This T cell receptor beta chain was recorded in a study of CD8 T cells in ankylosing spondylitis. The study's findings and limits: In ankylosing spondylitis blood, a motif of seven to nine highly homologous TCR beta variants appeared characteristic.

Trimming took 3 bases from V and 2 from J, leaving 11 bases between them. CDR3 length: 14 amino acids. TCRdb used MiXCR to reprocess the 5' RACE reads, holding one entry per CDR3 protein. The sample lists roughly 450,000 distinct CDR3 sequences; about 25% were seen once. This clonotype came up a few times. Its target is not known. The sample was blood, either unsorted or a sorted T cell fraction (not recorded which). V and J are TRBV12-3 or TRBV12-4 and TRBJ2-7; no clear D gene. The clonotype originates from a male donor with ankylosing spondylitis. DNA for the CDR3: TGTGCCAGCAGTTTGGGCAGAGAACCCTACGAGCAGTACTTC. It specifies CASSLGREPYEQYF.